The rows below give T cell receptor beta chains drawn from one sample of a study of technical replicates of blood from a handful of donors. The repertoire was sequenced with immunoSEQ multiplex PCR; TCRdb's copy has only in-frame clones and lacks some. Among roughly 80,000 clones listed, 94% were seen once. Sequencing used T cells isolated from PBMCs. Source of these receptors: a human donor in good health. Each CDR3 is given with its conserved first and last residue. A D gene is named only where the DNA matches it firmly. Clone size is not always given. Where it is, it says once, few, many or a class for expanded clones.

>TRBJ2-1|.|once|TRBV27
TGTGCCAGTCGGGGGAGCTCCTACAATGAGCAGTTCTTC
CASRGSSYNEQFF
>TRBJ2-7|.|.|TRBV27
TGTGCCAGCAGTTTATTCGGCGGAGCCTACGAGCAGTACTTC
CASSLFGGAYEQYF
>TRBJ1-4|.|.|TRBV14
TGTGCCAGCAGCCAAGAATCAGGGTTAAGTGAAAAACTGTTTTTT
CASSQESGLSEKLFF
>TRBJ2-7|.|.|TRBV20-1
TGCAGTGCTAGGGCAGCCTACGAGCAGTACTTC
CSARAAYEQYF
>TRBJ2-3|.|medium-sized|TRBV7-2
TGTGCCAGCAGCTTCAGTTCGGCGTCGGGACAAGATACGCAGTATTTT
CASSFSSASGQDTQYF
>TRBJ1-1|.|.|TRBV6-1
TGTGCCAGCAGTGAATTTCGGAACACTGAAGCTTTCTTT
CASSEFRNTEAFF
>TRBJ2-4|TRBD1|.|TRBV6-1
TGTGCCAGCAGTGAGGACAGGGGTTCCAAAAACATTCAGTACTTC
CASSEDRGSKNIQYF
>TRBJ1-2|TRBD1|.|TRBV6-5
TGTGCCAGCAGTCAGCGCCAGGGACAGGGTCATGGCTACACCTTC
CASSQRQGQGHGYTF
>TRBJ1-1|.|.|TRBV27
TGTGCCAGCAGTTTATCAAGTGGGGGCTACACTGAAGCTTTCTTT
CASSLSSGGYTEAFF
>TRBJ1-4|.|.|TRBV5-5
TGTGCCAGCACCCCAGGGGATCTTATGGGTGAAAAACTGTTTTTT
CASTPGDLMGEKLFF
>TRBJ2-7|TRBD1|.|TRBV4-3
TGCGCCAGCAGCCAAGATGCGACAGGGCTTCTCTCCTACGAGCAGTACTTC
CASSQDATGLLSYEQYF
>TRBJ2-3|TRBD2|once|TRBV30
TGTGCCTGGAGTGTAGGTAGCGGGAGTAAGACAGATACGCAGTATTTT
CAWSVGSGSKTDTQYF
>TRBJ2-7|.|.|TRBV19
TGTGCCAGTACCGGGGGTGACTACGAGCAGTACTTC
CASTGGDYEQYF
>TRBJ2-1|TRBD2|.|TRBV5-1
TGCGCCAGCAGCGATACTAGCGGGAGTTTGAATGAGCAGTTCTTC
CASSDTSGSLNEQFF
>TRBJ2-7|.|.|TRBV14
TGTGCCAGCAGCCAAGACAGATCAGTGCTTTTGCACGAGCAGTACTTC
CASSQDRSVLLHEQYF
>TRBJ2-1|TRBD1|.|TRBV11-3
TGTGCCAGCAGCTCCCCGAACAGGGGGTATGAGCAGTTCTTC
CASSSPNRGYEQFF
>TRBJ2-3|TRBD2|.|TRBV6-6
TGTGCCAGCAGTTACGCTAGCGGGAGTAGAACAGATACGCAGTATTTT
CASSYASGSRTDTQYF
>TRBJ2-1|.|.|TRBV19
TGTGCCAGTAGTATGGTTAGCTCCTACAATGAGCAGTTCTTC
CASSMVSSYNEQFF
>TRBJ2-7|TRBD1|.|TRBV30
TGTGCCTGGAGTATGGGACAGGCTAGGGAGTACTTC
CAWSMGQAREYF
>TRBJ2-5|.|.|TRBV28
TGTGCCAGCAGTTTATTCTCTGCGAAGACCCAGTACTTC
CASSLFSAKTQYF
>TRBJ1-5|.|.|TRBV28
TGTGCCAGCAGAATTAGAGGGTTAGGTCAGCCCCAGCATTTT
CASRIRGLGQPQHF
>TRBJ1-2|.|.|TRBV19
TGTGCCAGTAGTATAGATCCACAGATCTATGGCTACACCTTC
CASSIDPQIYGYTF
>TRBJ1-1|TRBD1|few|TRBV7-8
TGTGCCAGCAGCTTATGGTCAGGGGGCAGGAACACTGAAGCTTTCTTT
CASSLWSGGRNTEAFF
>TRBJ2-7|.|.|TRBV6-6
TGTGCCAGCAGTTTAAACAGGGACGAGCAGTACTTC
CASSLNRDEQYF
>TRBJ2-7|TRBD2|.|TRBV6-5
TGTGCCAGCAGTTACTCAGGACTAGCCTACGAGCAGTACTTC
CASSYSGLAYEQYF
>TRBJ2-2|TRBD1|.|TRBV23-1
TGCGCCAGCAGGGACAGGAGAACCGGGGAGCTGTTTTTT
CASRDRRTGELFF
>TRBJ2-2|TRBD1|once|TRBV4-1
TGCGCCAGCAGCCAAGGTTGGGTAGGCAGGGGGCCAACCGGGGAGCTGTTTTTT
CASSQGWVGRGPTGELFF
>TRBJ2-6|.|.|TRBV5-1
TGCGCCAGCAGCTTGGATGGACTTTCTGGGGCCAACGTCCTGACTTTC
CASSLDGLSGANVLTF
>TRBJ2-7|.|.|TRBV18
TGTGCCAGTTATCAGCCGGAGGGAACCTACGAGCAGTACTTC
CASYQPEGTYEQYF
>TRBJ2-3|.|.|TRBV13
TGTGCCAGCAGCTCTAGCACAGATACGCAGTATTTT
CASSSSTDTQYF
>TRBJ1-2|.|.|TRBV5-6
TGTGCCAGCAGCTTGGAACAGGGTCATGGCTACACCTTC
CASSLEQGHGYTF
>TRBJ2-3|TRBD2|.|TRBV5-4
TGTGCCAGCAGCTTGGCCGGGGGGAGGGACCGACGCACAGATACGCAGTATTTT
CASSLAGGRDRRTDTQYF
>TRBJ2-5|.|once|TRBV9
TGTGCCAGCAGCGTAGACGTGACTGAAGAGACCCAGTACTTC
CASSVDVTEETQYF
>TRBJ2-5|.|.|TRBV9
TGTGCCAGCAGCGTTTACAGGGAATCGGAGACCCAGTACTTC
CASSVYRESETQYF
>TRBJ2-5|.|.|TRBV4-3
TGCGCCAGCAGCCAAGAGGTGTTTGGAGGGGCCGAGACCCAGTACTTC
CASSQEVFGGAETQYF
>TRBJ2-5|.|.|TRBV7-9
TGTGCCAGCAGCCAACCTCCGGGAAAGACCCAGTACTTC
CASSQPPGKTQYF
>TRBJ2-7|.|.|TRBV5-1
TGCGCCAGCAGCTACGACTCGAGGCCTCGCGAGCAGTACTTC
CASSYDSRPREQYF
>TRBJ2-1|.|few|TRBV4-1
TGCGCCAGCAGCCAAGCTTCGGGGAAGACAATCAATGAGCAGTTCTTC
CASSQASGKTINEQFF
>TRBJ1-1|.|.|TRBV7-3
TGTGCCAGCAGCTCGTTTATCGGCACTGAAGCTTTCTTT
CASSSFIGTEAFF
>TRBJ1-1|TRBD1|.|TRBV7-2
TGTGCCAGCAGCTTAGAGGACGGGACAGCCATGAACACTGAAGCTTTCTTT
CASSLEDGTAMNTEAFF
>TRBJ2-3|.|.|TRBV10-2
TGCGCCAGCAGTTTGGCGGGCCATAGCACAGATACGCAGTATTTT
CASSLAGHSTDTQYF
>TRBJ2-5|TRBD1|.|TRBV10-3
TGTGCCTCGGGCCCGACAGGGAAAGAGACCCAGTACTTC
CASGPTGKETQYF
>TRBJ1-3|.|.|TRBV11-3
TGTGCCAGCAGCTTTGGAGGGTACTCTGGAAACACCATATATTTT
CASSFGGYSGNTIYF
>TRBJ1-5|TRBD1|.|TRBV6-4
TGTGCCAGCAGCCGGGACAGGGGACAGCCCCAGCATTTT
CASSRDRGQPQHF
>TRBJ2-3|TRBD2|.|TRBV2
TGTGCCAGCGGGGGGACTAGCGGGAGAAGAGATACGCAGTATTTT
CASGGTSGRRDTQYF
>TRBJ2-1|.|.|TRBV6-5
TGTGCCAGCAGTTACCGGTCAAACTACAATGAGCAGTTCTTC
CASSYRSNYNEQFF
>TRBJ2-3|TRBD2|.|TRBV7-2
TGTGCCAGCAGCTCGCCAGGACTAGCGGGACATGTTCCTGTAGATTTT
CASSSPGLAGHVPVDF
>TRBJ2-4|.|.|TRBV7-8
TGTGCCAGCAGCACCCACTTCGACAGACTGGCCAAAAACATTCAGTACTTC
CASSTHFDRLAKNIQYF
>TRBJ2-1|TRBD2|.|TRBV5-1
TGCGCCAGCAGCTTGGCGGGCACTAGCGGGAGAGGCAATGAGCAGTTCTTC
CASSLAGTSGRGNEQFF
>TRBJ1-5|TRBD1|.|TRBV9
TGTGCCAGCAGCCCGGGGACAGGTTTAGGTCAGCCCCAGCATTTT
CASSPGTGLGQPQHF
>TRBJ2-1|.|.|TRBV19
TGTGCCAGTAGCCCCGGGTTGCATGAGCAGTTCTTC
CASSPGLHEQFF
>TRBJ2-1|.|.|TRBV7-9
TGTGCCAGCAGCTTAGTGTACCCGAGGAATGAGCAGTTCTTC
CASSLVYPRNEQFF
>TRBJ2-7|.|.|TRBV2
TGTGCCAGCAGTTGGGGCGACGAGCAGTACTTC
CASSWGDEQYF
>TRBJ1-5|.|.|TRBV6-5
TGTGCCAGCAGTTACGGAGGAAATCAGCCCCAGCATTTT
CASSYGGNQPQHF